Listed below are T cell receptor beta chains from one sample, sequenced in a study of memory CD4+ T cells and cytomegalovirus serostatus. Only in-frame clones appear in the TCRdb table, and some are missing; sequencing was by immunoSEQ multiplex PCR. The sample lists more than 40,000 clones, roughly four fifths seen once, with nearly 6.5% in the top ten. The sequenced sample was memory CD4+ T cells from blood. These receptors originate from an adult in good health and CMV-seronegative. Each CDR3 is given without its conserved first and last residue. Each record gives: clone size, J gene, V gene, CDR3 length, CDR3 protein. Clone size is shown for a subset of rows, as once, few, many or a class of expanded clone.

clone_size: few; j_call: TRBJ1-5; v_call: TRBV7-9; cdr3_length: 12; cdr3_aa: ATTPAGGNQPQH
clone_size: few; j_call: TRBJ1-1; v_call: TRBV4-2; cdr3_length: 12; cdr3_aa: ASSQIGANTEAF
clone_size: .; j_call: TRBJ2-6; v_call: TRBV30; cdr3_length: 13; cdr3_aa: AWSQGRSGANVLT
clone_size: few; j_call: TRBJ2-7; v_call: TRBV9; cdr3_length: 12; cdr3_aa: ASSVDQEAYEQY
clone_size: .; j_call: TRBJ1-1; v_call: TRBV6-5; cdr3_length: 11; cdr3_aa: ATTLSSGTEAF
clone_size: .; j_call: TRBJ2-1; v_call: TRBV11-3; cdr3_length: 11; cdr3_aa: ASSFAGGVEQF
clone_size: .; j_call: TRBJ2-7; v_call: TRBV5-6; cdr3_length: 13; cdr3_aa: ASSFVSGQGRTQY
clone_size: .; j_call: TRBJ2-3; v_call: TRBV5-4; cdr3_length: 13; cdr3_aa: ASSLPLAGGDTQY
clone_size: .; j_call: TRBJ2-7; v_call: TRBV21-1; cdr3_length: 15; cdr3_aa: ASSSRGKESNSYEQY
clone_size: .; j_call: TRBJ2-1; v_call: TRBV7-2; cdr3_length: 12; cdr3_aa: ASSLPLLVNEQF
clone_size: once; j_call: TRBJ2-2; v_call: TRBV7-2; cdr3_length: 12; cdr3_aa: ASSWGGAVGELF
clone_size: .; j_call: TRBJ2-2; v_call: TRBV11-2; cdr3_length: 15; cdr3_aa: ASSPGVARQKPGELF
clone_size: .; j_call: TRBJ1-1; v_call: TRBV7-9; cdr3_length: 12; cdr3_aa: ASRSGTGRLEAF
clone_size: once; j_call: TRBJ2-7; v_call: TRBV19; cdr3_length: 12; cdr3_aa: ATQTGTGPLEQY
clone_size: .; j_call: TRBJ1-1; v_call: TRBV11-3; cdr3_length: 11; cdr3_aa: ASSQGHGTEAF
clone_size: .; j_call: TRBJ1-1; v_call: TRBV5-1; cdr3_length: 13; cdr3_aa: ASSLNGDKATEAF
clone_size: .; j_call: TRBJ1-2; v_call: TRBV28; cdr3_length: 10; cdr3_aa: ASSFRGNGYT
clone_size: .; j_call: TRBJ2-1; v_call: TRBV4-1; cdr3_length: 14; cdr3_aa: ASSQDWRLEGNEQF
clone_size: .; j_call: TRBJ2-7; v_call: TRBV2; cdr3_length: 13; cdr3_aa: ASKDPSGGYYEQY
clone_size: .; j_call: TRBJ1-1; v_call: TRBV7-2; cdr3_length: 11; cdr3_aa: ASSLDRNTEAF
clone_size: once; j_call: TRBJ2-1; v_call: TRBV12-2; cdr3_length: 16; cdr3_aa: ASRFPGTSGRGGDEQF
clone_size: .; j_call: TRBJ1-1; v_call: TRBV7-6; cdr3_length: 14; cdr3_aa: ASSLSPGRRNTEAF
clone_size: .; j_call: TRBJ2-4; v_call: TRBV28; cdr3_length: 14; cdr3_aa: ASSLEGAGGKNIQY
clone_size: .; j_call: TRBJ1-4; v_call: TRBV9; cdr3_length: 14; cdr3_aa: ASSVTWGDANEKLF
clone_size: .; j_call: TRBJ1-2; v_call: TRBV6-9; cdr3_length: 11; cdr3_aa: ASSKRRGYGYT
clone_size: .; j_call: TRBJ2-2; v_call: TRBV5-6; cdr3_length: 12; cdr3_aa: ASGHESWSGELF
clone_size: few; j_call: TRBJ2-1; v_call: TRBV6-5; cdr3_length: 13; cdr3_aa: ASSYETGIHNEQF
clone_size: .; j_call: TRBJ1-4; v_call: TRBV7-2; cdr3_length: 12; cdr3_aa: ASSPRQGDEKLF
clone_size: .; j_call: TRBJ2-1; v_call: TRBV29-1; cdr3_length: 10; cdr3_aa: SVEHGANEQF
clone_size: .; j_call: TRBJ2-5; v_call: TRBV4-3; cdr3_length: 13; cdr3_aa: ASSQGGGRGETQY
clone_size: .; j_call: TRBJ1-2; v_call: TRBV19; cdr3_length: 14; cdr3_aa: ASSRASLDRDYGYT
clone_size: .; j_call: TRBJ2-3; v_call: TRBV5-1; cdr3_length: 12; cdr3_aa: ASSPGQRGDTQY
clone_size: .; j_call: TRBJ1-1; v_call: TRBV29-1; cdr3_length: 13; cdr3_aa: SVVRARSAATEAF
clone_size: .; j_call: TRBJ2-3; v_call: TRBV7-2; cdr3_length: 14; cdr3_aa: ASSLALAGGRDTQY
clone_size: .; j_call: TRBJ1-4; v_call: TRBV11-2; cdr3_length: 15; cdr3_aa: ASSFPGAPATNEKLF
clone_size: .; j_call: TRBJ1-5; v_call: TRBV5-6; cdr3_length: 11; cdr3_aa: ASSRDRNQPQH